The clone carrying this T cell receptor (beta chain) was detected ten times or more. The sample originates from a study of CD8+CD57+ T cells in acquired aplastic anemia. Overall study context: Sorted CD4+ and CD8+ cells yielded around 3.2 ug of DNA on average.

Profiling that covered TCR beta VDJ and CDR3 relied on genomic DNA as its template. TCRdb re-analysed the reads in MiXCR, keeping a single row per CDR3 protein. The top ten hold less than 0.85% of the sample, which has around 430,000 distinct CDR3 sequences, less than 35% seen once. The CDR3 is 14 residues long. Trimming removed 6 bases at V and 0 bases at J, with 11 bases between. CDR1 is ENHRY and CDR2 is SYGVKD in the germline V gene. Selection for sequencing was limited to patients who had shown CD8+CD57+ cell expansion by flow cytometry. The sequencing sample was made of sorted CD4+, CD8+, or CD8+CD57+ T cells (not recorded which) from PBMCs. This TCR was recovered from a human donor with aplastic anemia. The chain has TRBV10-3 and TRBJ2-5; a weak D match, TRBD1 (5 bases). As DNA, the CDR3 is TGTGCCATCAGGGAGACAGAGAACCAAGAGACCCAGTACTTC. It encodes CAIRETENQETQYF.